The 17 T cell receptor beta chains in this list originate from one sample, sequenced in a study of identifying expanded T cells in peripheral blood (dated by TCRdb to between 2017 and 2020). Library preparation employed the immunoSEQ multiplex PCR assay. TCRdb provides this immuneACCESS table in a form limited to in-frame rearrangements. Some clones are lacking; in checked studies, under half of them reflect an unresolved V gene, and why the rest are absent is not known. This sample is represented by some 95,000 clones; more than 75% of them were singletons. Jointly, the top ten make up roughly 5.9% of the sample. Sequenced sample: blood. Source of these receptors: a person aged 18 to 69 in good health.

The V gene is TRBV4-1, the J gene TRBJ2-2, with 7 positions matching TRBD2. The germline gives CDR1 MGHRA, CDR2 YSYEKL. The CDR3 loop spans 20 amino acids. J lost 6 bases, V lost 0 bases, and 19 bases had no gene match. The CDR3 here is CASSQDRSLPRREGSGELFF. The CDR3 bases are TGCGCCAGCAGCCAAGATAGGTCCCTTCCGCGGAGGGAGGGGTCCGGGGAGCTGTTTTTT.

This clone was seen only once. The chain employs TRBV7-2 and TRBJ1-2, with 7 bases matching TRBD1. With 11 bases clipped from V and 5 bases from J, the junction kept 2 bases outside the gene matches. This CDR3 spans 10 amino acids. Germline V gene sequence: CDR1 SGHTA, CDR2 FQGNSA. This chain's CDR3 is CASRGYGYTF. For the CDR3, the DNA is TGTGCCTCCAGGGGGTATGGCTACACCTTC.

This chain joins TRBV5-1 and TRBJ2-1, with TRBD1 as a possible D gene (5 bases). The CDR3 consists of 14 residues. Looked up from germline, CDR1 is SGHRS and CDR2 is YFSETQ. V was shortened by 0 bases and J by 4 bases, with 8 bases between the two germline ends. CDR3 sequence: CASSLDPGYNEQFF. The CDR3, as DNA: TGCGCCAGCAGCTTGGATCCAGGGTACAATGAGCAGTTCTTC.

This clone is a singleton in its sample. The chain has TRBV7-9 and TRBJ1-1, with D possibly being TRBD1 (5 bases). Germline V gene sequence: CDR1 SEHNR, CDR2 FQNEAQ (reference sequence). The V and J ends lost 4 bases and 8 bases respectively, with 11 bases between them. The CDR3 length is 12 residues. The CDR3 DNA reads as TGTGCCAGCAGCTCGTCCAGGGAAGAAGCTTTCTTT. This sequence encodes CASSSSREEAFF. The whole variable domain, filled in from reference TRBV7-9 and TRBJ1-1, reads DTGVSQNPRHKITKRGQNVTFRCDPISEHNRLYWYRQTLGQGPEFLTYFQNEAQLEKSRLLSDRFSAERPKGSFSTLEIQRTEQGDSAMYLCASSSSREEAFFGQGTRLTVV.

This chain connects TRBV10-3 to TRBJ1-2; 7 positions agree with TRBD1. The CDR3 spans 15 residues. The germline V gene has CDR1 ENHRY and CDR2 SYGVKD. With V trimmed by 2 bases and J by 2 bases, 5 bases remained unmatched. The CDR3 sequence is CAISEGTVKNYGYTF. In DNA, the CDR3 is TGTGCCATCAGTGAGGGGACAGTCAAAAACTATGGCTACACCTTC.

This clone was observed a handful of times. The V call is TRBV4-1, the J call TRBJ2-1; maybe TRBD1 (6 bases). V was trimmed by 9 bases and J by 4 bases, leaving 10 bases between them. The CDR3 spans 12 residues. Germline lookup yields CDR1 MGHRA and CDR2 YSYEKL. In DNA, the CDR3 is TGCGCCAGTCGGGACACATACAATGAGCAGTTCTTC. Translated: CASRDTYNEQFF.

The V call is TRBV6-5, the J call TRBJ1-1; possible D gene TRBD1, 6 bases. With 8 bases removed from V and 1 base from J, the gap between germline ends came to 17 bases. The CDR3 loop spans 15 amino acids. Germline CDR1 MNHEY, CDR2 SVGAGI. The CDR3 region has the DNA TGTGCCAGCTGGCCCTCGGGGGCGGGGAACACTGAAGCTTTCTTT. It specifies CASWPSGAGNTEAFF.

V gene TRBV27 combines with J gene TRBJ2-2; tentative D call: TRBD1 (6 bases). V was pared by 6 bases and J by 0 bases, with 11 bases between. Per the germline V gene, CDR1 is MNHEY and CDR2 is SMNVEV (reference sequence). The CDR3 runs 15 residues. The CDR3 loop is CASRVGTTNTGELFF. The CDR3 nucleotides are TGTGCCAGCAGGGTGGGGACAACGAACACCGGGGAGCTGTTTTTT.

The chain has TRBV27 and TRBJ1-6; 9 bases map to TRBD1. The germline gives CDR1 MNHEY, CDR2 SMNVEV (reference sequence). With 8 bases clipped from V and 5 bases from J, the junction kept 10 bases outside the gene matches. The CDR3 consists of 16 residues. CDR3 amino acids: CASGNGTGRNNSPLHF. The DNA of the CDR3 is TGTGCCAGCGGAAATGGGACAGGGAGGAATAATTCACCCCTCCACTTT.

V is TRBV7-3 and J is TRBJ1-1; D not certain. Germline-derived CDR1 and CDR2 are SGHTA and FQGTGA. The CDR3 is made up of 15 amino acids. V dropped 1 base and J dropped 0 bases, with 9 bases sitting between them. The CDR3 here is CASSLSPGMNTEAFF. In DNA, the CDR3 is TGTGCCAGCAGCTTAAGTCCGGGGATGAACACTGAAGCTTTCTTT.

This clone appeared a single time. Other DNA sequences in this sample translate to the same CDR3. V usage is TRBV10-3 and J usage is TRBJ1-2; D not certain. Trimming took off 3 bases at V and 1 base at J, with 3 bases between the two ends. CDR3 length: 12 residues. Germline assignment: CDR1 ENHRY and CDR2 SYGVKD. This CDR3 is CAISDGNYGYTF. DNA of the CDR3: TGTGCCATCAGTGACGGTAACTATGGCTACACCTTC.

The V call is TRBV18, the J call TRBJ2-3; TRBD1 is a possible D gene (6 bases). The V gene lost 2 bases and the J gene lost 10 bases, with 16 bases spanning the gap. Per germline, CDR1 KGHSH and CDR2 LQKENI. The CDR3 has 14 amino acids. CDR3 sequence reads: CASSPDNGQRAQYF. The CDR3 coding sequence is TGTGCCAGCTCACCAGACAACGGACAGAGAGCGCAGTATTTT.

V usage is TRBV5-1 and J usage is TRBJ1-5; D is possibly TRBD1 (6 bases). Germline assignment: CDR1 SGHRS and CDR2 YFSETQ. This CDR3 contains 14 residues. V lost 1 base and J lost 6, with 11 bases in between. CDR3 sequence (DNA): TGCGCCAGCAGCTTGTTCAGGGGAGGTCAGCCCCAGCATTTT. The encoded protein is CASSLFRGGQPQHF. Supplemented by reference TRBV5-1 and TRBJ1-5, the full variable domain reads KAGVTQTPRYLIKTRGQQVTLSCSPISGHRSVSWYQQTPGQGLQFLFEYFSETQRNKGNFPGRFSGRQFSNSRSEMNVSTLELGDSALYLCASSLFRGGQPQHFGDGTRLSIL.

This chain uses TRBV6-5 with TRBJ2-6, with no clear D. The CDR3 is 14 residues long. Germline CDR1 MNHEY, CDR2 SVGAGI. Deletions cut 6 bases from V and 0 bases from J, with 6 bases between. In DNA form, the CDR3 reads TGTGCCAGCAGGGTCCACTCTGGGGCCAACGTCCTGACTTTC. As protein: CASRVHSGANVLTF.

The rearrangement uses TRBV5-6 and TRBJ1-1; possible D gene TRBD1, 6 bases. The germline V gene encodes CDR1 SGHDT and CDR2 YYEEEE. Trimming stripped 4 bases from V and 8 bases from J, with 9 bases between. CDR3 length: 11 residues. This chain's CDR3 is CASSRRGEAFF. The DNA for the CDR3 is TGTGCCAGCAGCCGCAGGGGAGAAGCTTTCTTT. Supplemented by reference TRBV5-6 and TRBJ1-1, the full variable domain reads DAGVTQSPTHLIKTRGQQVTLRCSPKSGHDTVSWYQQALGQGPQFIFQYYEEEERQRGNFPDRFSGHQFPNYSSELNVNALLLGDSALYLCASSRRGEAFFGQGTRLTVV.

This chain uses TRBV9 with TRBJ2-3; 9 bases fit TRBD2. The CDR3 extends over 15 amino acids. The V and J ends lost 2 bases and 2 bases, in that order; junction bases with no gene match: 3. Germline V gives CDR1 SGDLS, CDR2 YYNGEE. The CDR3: CASSVSGGTTDTQYF. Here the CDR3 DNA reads TGTGCCAGCAGCGTTAGCGGGGGTACCACAGATACGCAGTATTTT.

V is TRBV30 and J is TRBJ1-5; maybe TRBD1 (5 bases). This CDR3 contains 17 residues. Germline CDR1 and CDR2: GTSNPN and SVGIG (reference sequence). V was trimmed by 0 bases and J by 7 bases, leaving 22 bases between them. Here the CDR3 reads CAWSVKGAWGRGQPQHF. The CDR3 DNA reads TGTGCCTGGAGTGTAAAAGGGGCGTGGGGAAGAGGGCAGCCCCAGCATTTT. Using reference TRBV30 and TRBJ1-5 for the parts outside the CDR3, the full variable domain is SQTIHQWPATLVQPVGSPLSLECTVEGTSNPNLYWYRQAAGRGLQLLFYSVGIGQISSEVPQNLSASRPQDRQFILSSKKLLLSDSGFYLCAWSVKGAWGRGQPQHFGDGTRLSIL.